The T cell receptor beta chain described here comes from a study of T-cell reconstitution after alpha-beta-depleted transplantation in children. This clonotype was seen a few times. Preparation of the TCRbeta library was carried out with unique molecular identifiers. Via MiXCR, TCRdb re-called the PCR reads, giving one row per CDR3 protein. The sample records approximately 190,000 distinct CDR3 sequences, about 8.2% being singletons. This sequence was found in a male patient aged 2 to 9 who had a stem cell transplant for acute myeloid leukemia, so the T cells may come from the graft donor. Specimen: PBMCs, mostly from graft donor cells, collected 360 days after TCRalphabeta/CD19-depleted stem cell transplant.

The CDR3 sequence: CASKLDRTLETQYF. The CDR3 bases are TGTGCCAGTAAACTTGACAGGACCCTGGAGACCCAGTACTTC. The chain is built from TRBV19 and TRBJ2-5, with a weak D call TRBD1 (6 bases). CDR1 LNHDA and CDR2 SQIVND come from the germline V gene (reference sequence). The CDR3 sequence is 14 residues long. V lost 7 bases and J lost 5, with 17 bases in between.